This T cell receptor beta chain was captured by sequencing in a study of blood T cells in healthy people across ages (dated by TCRdb to about 2015). Background on the whole study: In model experiments, template switching captured about one uniquely barcoded TCR beta cDNA molecule for every two T cells. To track age-related changes in TCR beta repertoire diversity, the study relied on deep sequencing normalized with unique cDNA molecular identifiers. The donors were divided into four age groups: young (average around 15 years), middle-aged (under 40), aged (approximately 62) and long-lived (roughly 86). To avoid experimental bias, donors of different ages were spread randomly across the sequencing lanes. The study analyzed two additional independent replicas of 1 million unique cDNA reads from the same blood draw for two donors, one aged 18 to 30 and one aged 80 or older. The paper as a whole reports these results and caveats: Because profiling used bulk unsorted PBMCs, naive and antigen-experienced compartments could not be compared conclusively. Donor CMV infection status was unknown, potentially confounding age-related changes in expanded clonotypes. Observed TCR beta diversity per million T cells fell roughly linearly with age, and a significant reduction was already apparent by age approximately 41. Total diversity estimates from one million sequenced T cells were considered lower bounds and underestimates. The percentage of naive T cells measured by flow cytometry correlated strongly with observed TCR beta diversity. Compared with the aged group, the long-lived group had more naive CD4+ T cells, fewer expanded clones and increased TCR diversity, a pattern suggesting age selection.

The roughly 39 donors, aged roughly 6 to 95 years, were systemically healthy Caucasian individuals from Russia. Ten milliliters of peripheral blood were drawn from each donor into EDTA-treated Vacutainer tubes. Ficoll-Paque density-gradient centrifugation was used to isolate PBMCs, with at least 6 million obtained per sample. Total RNA was extracted from PBMCs with Trizol reagent, with at least 6 micrograms obtained per sample. For every donor, flow cytometry on a PBMC aliquot measured the percentage of naive CD45RAhigh/CD27high T cells. The library was obtained by 5' RACE. The instrument was an Illumina HiSeq 2500. A second roughly 6 to 12 cycle PCR used a sample-barcoded 5' primer and a J-beta primer mix. A template-switch 5' adaptor carrying 12 random nucleotides introduced a unique molecular identifier onto each TCR beta cDNA molecule. At least 2.5 million CDR3-containing paired-end reads were obtained from each sample. All of the RNA was converted into first-strand cDNA using the Mint cDNA synthesis kit, with a TRBC-specific oligonucleotide serving as the primer. After uracil-DNA glycosylase treatment, a first 18-cycle PCR used universal primers M1SS and BC2_uni_R on all cDNA. Under the source paper's analysis protocol: Normalization of each sample was performed by random selection of 1 million high-quality reads, each carrying a distinct molecular identifier. Reads with shared molecular identifiers were discarded instead of being binned into consensus sequences. MiTCR, run with a Q25 quality threshold and the strictest error-elimination algorithm, handled CDR3 identification, clonotype clustering and error correction. A nonparametric unseen species model with Euler transformation was used to estimate lower-bound total TCR beta diversity. In-frame beta chains were kept once TCRdb had trimmed the public reads at Q25 with fastp and called clones with MiXCR. Every CDR3 protein is listed once, alongside the most common genes and DNA of its rows. For this entry, the V and J calls and clone size follow TCRdb and not the study's own pipeline. The sample includes hundreds of thousands of distinct CDR3 sequences, with roughly 30% observed a single time. Of the sample, more than 15% falls within the top ten clones.

The sample holds a few counts of this clonotype. It lacks a known antigen. Base-call qualities are not available, and no considerably larger clone is one nucleotide away. The germline V gene gives CDR1 as MDHEN and CDR2 as SYDVKM. At the junction V is shortened by 8 bases and J by 0 bases, with 7 bases in between. From cysteine to phenylalanine, the CDR3 is 12 amino acids long. The sequence is cut down to CDR3 DNA, 36 bases in frame from base 1. The receptor chain draws on TRBV28 and TRBJ1-2, with the D gene call left open. Material for sequencing was blood. This TCR came from a woman of 80 years or more in good health. The CDR3 sequence is CASVRSNYGYTF. The DNA is as follows: TGTGCCAGCGTCCGGTCTAACTATGGCTACACCTTC.